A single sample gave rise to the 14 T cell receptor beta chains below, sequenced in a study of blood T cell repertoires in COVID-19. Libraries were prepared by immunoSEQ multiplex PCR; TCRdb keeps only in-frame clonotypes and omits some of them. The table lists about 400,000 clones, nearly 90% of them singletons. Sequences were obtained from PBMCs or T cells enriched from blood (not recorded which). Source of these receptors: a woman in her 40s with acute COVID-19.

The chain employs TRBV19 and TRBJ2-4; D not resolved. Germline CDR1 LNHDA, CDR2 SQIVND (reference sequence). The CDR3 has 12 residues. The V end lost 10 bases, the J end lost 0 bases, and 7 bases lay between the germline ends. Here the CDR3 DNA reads TGTGCCACCTCCCTAGCCAAAAACATTCAGTACTTC. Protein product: CATSLAKNIQYF.

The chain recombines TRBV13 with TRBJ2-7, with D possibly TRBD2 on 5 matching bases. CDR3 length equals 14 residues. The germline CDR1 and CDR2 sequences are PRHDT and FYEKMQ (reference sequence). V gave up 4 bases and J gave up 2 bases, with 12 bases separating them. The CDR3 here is CASSYRDDPYEQYF. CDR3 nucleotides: TGTGCCAGCAGCTACCGGGATGATCCCTACGAGCAGTACTTC.

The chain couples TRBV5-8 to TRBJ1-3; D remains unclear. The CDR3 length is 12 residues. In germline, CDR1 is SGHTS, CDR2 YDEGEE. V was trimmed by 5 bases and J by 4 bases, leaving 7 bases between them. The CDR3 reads CASSLRGNTIYF. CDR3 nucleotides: TGTGCCAGCAGTCTGAGGGGAAACACCATATATTTT.

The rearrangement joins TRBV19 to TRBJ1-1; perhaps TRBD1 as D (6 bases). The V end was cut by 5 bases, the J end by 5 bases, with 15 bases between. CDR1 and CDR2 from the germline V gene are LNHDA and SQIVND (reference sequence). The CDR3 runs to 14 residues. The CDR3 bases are TGTGCCAGTAGTGAAGTGGCAAGGGGGACTGAAGCTTTCTTT. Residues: CASSEVARGTEAFF.

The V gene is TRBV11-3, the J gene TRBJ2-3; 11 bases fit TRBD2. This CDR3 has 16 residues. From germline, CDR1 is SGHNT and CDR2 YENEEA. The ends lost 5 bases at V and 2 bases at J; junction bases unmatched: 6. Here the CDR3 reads CASSPGTSGYTDTQYF. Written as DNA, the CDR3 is TGTGCCAGCAGCCCGGGGACTAGCGGTTACACAGATACGCAGTATTTT. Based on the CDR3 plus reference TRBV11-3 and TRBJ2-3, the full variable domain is EAGVVQSPRYKIIEKKQPVAFWCNPISGHNTLYWYLQNLGQGPELLIRYENEEAVDDSQLPKDRFSAERLKGVDSTLKIQPAELGDSAVYLCASSPGTSGYTDTQYFGPGTRLTVL.

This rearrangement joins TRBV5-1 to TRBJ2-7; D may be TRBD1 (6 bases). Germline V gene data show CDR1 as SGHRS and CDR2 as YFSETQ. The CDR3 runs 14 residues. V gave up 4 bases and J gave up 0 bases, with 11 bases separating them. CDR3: CASSGPGDSYEQYF. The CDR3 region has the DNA TGCGCCAGCAGCGGCCCAGGGGACTCCTACGAGCAGTACTTC.

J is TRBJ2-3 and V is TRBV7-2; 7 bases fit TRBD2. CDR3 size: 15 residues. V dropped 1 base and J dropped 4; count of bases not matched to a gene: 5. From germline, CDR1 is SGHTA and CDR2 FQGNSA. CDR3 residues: CASSLGAGVADTQYF. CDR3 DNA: TGTGCCAGCAGCTTAGGGGCGGGGGTGGCAGATACGCAGTATTTT.

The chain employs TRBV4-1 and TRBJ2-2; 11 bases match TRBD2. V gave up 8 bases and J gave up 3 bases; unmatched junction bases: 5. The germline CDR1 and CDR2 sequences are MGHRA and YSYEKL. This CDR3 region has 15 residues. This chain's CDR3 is CASRSSGGYTGELFF. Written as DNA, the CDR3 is TGCGCCAGCCGCTCTAGCGGGGGGTACACCGGGGAGCTGTTTTTT.

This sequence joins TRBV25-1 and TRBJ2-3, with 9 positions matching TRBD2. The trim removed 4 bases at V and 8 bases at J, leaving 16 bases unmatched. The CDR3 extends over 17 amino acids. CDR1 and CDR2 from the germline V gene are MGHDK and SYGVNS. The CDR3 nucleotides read TGTGCCAGCAGTGCCCCTTTCGGAGCGGGGGGAAGCGGTACGCAGTATTTT. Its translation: CASSAPFGAGGSGTQYF.

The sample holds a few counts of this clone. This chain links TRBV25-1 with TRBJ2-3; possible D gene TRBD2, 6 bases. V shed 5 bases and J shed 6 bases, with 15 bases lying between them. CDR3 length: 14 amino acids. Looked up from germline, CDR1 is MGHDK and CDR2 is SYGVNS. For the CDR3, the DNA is TGTGCCAGCAGTAGGGACTCTGCTCGGGATACGCAGTATTTT. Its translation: CASSRDSARDTQYF.

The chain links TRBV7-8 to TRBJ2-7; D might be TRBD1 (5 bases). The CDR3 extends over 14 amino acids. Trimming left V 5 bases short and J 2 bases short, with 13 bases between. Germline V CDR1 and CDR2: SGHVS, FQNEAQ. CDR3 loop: CASSLRVGAYEQYF. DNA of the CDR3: TGTGCCAGCAGCCTACGTGTAGGGGCCTACGAGCAGTACTTC.

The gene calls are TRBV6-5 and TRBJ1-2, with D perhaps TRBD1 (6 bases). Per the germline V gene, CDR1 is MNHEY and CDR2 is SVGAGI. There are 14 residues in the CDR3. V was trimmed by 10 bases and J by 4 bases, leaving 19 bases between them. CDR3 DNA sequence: TGTGCCACCCTGGACAGCACTAAGACCTATGGCTACACCTTC. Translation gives CATLDSTKTYGYTF.

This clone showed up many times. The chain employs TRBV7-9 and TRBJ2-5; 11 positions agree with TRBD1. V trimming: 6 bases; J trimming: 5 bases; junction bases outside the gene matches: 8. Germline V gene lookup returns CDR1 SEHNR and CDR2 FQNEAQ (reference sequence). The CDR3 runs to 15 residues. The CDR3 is CASSHGQGAVETQYF. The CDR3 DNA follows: TGTGCCAGCAGTCACGGACAGGGGGCCGTGGAGACCCAGTACTTC.

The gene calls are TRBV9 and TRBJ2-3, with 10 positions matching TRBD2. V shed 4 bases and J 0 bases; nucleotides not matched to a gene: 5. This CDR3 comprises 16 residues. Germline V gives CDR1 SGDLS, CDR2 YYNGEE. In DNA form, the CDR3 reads TGTGCCAGCAGCCCAGGGACTAGCGTTAGCACAGATACGCAGTATTTT. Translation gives CASSPGTSVSTDTQYF.